This T cell receptor (beta chain) appears in the sequencing data of a study of T cells in Graves' hyperthyroidism and ophthalmopathy. Template material for amplifying TCR beta CDR3 regions consisted of RNA transcripts. Researchers ran a first-round RT-PCR on the TCR CDR3 using the HTBI primer set. TCRdb passed the multiplex PCR reads through MiXCR, listing each CDR3 protein once. Here the sample spans about 720,000 distinct CDR3 sequences, about 16% being singletons. Hyperthyroidism, newly diagnosed and lasting under 2 months, affected patients aged 18 to 65. The CDR3 totals 19 residues. The V gene's germline CDR1 is SEHNR and CDR2 FQNEAQ (reference sequence). After removal of 3 bases from V and 4 bases from J, the junction contained 14 bases not matched to a gene.

The rearrangement links TRBV7-9 to TRBJ2-2; 10 bases match TRBD2. This TCR derives from a man aged 18 to 30 with Graves' hyperthyroidism. Input material: blood. The CDR3 DNA follows: TGTGCCAGCAGCTTGGCCCGGCCCCTAGCGGGAGAAGCCACCGGGGAGCTGTTTTTT. Protein sequence: CASSLARPLAGEATGELFF.